This T cell receptor (beta chain) was profiled in a study of T cells in Graves' hyperthyroidism and ophthalmopathy. The wider study: Initial diagnosis, before any treatment, was when peripheral blood was collected.

Amplified regions were TCR beta CDR3 sequences from RNA transcripts. In the first-round RT-PCR of the TCR CDR3, the HTBI primer set was used. TCRdb reprocessed the multiplex PCR reads with MiXCR, giving one entry per CDR3 protein. The table lists tens of thousands of distinct CDR3 sequences, about 50% of them singletons. Blood was sampled at initial diagnosis of hyperthyroidism, prior to onset of any ophthalmopathy symptoms. In its sample, this clonotype was seen many times. The CDR3 covers 15 residues. Trimming removed 3 bases from V and 5 bases from J, with 14 bases in between. The sample consisted of blood. This clonotype was obtained from a woman in her fifties or sixties with Graves' hyperthyroidism that later progressed to Graves' ophthalmopathy. The chain couples TRBV12-3 or TRBV12-4 to TRBJ2-1; no clear D gene. CDR3 sequence: CASSFWSPKDNEQFF. CDR3 DNA sequence: TGTGCCAGCAGTTTTTGGTCTCCGAAAGACAATGAGCAGTTCTTC.